A selection of T cell receptor beta chains follows, all from one sample in a study of control samples from healthy donors and cancer patients. Repertoires were generated with immunoSEQ multiplex PCR, while TCRdb's copy carries only in-frame clones and drops some. The table lists some 160,000 clones, roughly 89% of them singletons. The sequencing input was blood. All receptors come from a young man in good health. The CDR3 runs from the conserved cysteine through the conserved F or W. D genes are given only for firm matches. Clone size, where shown, is once, few, many, or a class for clones that have expanded.

D	J	size	V	DNA	CDR3
TRBD2	TRBJ2-7	-	TRBV3-1/TRBV3-2	TGTGCCAGCAGCCAAGCGTCGGGAGGGCCCATTTCGGGCGAGCAGTACTTC	CASSQASGGPISGEQYF
TRBD1	TRBJ1-2	few	TRBV19	TGTGCCAGTAGAACTCGACAGGGTTCTGATTTGTACTATGGCTACACCTTC	CASRTRQGSDLYYGYTF
-	TRBJ2-2	-	TRBV7-2	TGTGCCAGCAGTTACGACCGGGGGACCGGGGAGCTGTTTTTT	CASSYDRGTGELFF
-	TRBJ1-1	-	TRBV12-3/TRBV12-4	TGTGCCAGCAGTTTATTGGGGGTTGGTGAAGCTTTCTTT	CASSLLGVGEAFF
-	TRBJ1-3	-	TRBV21-1	TGTGCCAGCAGCAATCACCCAGGGAATTACTCTGGAAACACCATATATTTT	CASSNHPGNYSGNTIYF
TRBD2	TRBJ2-7	-	TRBV7-2	TGTGCCAGCAGCTTAGGAGGGACTAACTCCTACGAGCAGTACTTC	CASSLGGTNSYEQYF
-	TRBJ1-1	-	TRBV10-3	TGTGCCATCAAGGCGACGACGGTGAACACTGAAGCTTTCTTT	CAIKATTVNTEAFF
-	TRBJ2-7	-	TRBV5-1	TGCGCCAGCAGCTTCACCGGGACTCGGGGAGACGAGCAGTACTTC	CASSFTGTRGDEQYF
-	TRBJ1-4	-	TRBV11-2	TGTGCCAGCAGCTTAGGGCAGGAGTTGACTAATGAAAAACTGTTTTTT	CASSLGQELTNEKLFF
-	TRBJ2-2	-	TRBV20-1	TGCAGTGCTAGTGGGGGGAGTGTCGGGGAGCTGTTTTTT	CSASGGSVGELFF
TRBD2	TRBJ2-3	-	TRBV7-9	TGTGCCAGCAGCTTAGTGCCTAGCGGGGGGCCCACAGATACGCAGTATTTT	CASSLVPSGGPTDTQYF
TRBD1	TRBJ2-2	-	TRBV6-6	TGTGCCAGCGACAGGGCGGGCGGGGAGCTGTTTTTT	CASDRAGGELFF
-	TRBJ2-7	-	TRBV9	TGTGCCAGCAGCGTAGCGGAGGGGGCGCAGTACGAGCAGTACTTC	CASSVAEGAQYEQYF
-	TRBJ2-6	-	TRBV18	TGTGCCAGCTCACCACAGGGCGTTCTCTCTGGGGCCAACGTCCTGACTTTC	CASSPQGVLSGANVLTF
-	TRBJ1-1	-	TRBV27	TGTGCCAGCAGTTTAGGAGGGAACACTGAAGCTTTCTTT	CASSLGGNTEAFF
TRBD1	TRBJ1-2	-	TRBV29-1	TGCAGCGCTGGGACAGGGGCCGGCTACACCTTC	CSAGTGAGYTF
-	TRBJ2-7	-	TRBV4-3	TGCGCCAGCAGCCAAGATCGGGACATCTACGAGCAGTACTTC	CASSQDRDIYEQYF
-	TRBJ1-1	-	TRBV2	TGTGCCAGCAAAATAATCACTGAAGCTTTCTTT	CASKIITEAFF
-	TRBJ2-1	-	TRBV24-1	TGTGCCACCCTCATCTGGGGCTACTACAATGAGCAGTTCTTC	CATLIWGYYNEQFF
TRBD1	TRBJ1-2	-	TRBV10-3	TGTGCCATCAGTGATCCTTTTGGGACAGGCTATTCCGGCTACACCTTC	CAISDPFGTGYSGYTF
TRBD2	TRBJ2-5	-	TRBV6-1	TGTGCCAGCAGTGAAGGACTAGCGGGGGGGCAAGAGACCCAGTACTTC	CASSEGLAGGQETQYF